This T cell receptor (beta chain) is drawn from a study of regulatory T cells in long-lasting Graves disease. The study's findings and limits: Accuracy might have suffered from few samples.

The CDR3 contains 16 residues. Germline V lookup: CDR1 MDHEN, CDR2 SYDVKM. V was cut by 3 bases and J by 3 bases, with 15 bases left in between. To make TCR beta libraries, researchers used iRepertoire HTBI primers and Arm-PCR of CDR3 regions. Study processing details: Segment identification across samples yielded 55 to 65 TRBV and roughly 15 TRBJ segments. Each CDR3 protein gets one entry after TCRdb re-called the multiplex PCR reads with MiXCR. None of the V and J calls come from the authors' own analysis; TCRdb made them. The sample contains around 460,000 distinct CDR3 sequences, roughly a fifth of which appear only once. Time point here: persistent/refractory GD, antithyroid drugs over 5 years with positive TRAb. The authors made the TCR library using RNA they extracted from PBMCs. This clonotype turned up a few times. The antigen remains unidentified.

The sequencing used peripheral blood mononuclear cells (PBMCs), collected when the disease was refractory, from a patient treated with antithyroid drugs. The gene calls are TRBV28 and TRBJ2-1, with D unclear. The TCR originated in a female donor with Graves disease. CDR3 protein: CASSFDRILIYNEQFF. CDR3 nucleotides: TGTGCCAGCAGTTTTGATAGGATTCTTATCTACAATGAGCAGTTCTTC. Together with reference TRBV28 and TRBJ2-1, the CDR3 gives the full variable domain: DVKVTQSSRYLVKRTGEKVFLECVQDMDHENMFWYRQDPGLGLRLIYFSYDVKMKEKGDIPEGYSVSREKKERFSLILESASTNQTSMYLCASSFDRILIYNEQFFGPGTRLTVL.